This TCR beta chain was documented in a study of regulatory T cells in long-lasting Graves disease. V was cut by 6 bases and J by 1 base, with 17 bases left in between. CDR3 length equals 16 residues. CDR1 and CDR2 from the germline V gene are SGHDT and YYEEEE. For TCR beta, libraries came from iRepertoire HTBI primers and Arm-PCR of CDR3 regions. TCRdb passed the multiplex PCR reads through MiXCR, listing each CDR3 protein once. Here the sample spans about 440,000 distinct CDR3 sequences, roughly 15% being singletons. The sample's time point: newly diagnosed GD, antithyroid drugs for less than 3 months. The authors made the TCR library using RNA they extracted from PBMCs. The same specimen was also included in a second study, on T cells in Graves' hyperthyroidism and ophthalmopathy. From that study: With a duration under 2 months, the hyperthyroidism was newly diagnosed in patients aged 18 to 65. It was a median 6.5 months before onset that the model predicted ophthalmopathy.

The gene calls are TRBV5-6 and TRBJ2-4; no definite D call. The sample here was peripheral blood mononuclear cells (PBMCs), taken at new diagnosis, from a patient treated with antithyroid drugs. This sequence was found in a woman between 18 and 30 years old with Graves disease. The CDR3 bases are TGTGCCAGCACCGTATCGGTGGCGGTCGCCAAAAACATTCAGTACTTC. Translation gives CASTVSVAVAKNIQYF.